This T cell receptor beta chain was obtained from a study of blood T cell repertoires in COVID-19. Overall study: Acute and convalescent COVID-19 samples came from the United States, Italy and Spain. The analysed material was cDNA or gDNA that came from T cells, B-cell-depleted T cells, or PBMCs.

Original data processing: Reference gene primer amplification in the assay estimated nucleated cell counts. TCRdb's copy holds only in-frame clones and misses some; the assay was immunoSEQ multiplex PCR. V, J and clone size were drawn from that table, and D and trimming were deduced from the DNA. Seen here are 150,000 to 200,000 clones, about 87% observed once, and the top ten hold around 3%. V gave up 5 bases and J gave up 5 bases, with 19 bases separating them. The CDR3 is 16 amino acids. In germline, CDR1 is MDHEN, CDR2 SYDVKM. The chain uses TRBV28 and TRBJ1-5, with D possibly TRBD1 on 5 matching bases. What was sequenced was peripheral blood. The source of this sequence is a man aged 40-50 years with active or convalescent COVID-19. This CDR3 is CASSPLRGEGYQPQHF. For the CDR3, the DNA is TGTGCCAGCAGTCCCCTTCGCGGGGAGGGGTATCAGCCCCAGCATTTT.